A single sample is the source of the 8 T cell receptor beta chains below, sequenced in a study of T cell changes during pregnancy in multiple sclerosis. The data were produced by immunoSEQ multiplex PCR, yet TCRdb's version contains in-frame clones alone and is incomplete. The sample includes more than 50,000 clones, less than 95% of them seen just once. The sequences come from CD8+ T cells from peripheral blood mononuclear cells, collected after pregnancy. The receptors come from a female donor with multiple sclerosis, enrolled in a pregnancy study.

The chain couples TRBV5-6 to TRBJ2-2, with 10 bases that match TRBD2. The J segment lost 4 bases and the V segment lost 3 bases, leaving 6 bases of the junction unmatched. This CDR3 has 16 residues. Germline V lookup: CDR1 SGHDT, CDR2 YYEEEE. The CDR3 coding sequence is TGTGCCAGCAGCTACTCCGGGACTAGCGTCACCGGGGAGCTGTTTTTT. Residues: CASSYSGTSVTGELFF.

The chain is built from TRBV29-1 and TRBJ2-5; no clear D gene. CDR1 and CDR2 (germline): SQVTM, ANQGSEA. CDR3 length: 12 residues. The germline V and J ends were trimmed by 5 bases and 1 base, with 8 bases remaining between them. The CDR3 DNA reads TGCAGCGTTATCAGAGGCCAAGAGACCCAGTACTTC. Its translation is CSVIRGQETQYF.

CDR3 nucleotide sequence: TGTGCCAGCAGCCAAGCGGGAATAAGAGAGACCCAGTACTTC. Its protein is CASSQAGIRETQYF. The chain uses TRBV14 and TRBJ2-5; a weak D match, TRBD2 (5 bases). Germline V CDR1 and CDR2: SGHDN, FVKESK. The CDR3 consists of 14 residues. V was cut by 1 base and J by 4 bases, with 10 bases left in between.

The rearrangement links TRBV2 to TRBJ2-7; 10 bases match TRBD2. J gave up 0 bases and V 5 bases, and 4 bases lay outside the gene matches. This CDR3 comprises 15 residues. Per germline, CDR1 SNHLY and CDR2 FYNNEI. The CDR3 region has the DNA TGTGCCAGCAGTTGGACTAGCGGAACCTCCTACGAGCAGTACTTC. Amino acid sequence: CASSWTSGTSYEQYF.

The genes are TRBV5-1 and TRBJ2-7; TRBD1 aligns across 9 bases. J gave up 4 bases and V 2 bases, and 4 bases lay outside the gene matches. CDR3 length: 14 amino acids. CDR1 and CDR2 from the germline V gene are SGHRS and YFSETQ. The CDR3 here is CASSLNRGPYEQYF. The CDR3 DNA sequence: TGCGCCAGCAGCTTAAACAGGGGGCCTTACGAGCAGTACTTC.

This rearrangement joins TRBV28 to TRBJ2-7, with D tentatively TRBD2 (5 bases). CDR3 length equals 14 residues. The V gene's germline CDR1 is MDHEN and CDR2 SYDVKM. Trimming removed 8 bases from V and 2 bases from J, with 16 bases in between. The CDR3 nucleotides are TGTGCCAGCCGGGGTAACCTGCCTGCCTACGAGCAGTACTTC. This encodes CASRGNLPAYEQYF.

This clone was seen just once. CDR3 sequence (DNA): TGTGCCAGCAGCTGGACTAGCGGGACACGGCCCCATTGGTTCTTC. It is translated as CASSWTSGTRPHWFF. The J gene is TRBJ2-1, the V gene TRBV7-2, with TRBD2 matching over 12 bases. After removal of 4 bases from V and 15 bases from J, the junction contained 13 bases not matched to a gene. The CDR3 has 15 residues. Germline V lookup: CDR1 SGHTA, CDR2 FQGNSA. Full variable domain (missing parts from reference TRBV7-2 and TRBJ2-1): GAGVSQSPSNKVTEKGKDVELRCDPISGHTALYWYRQSLGQGLEFLIYFQGNSAPDKSGLPSDRFSAERTGGSVSTLTIQRTQQEDSAVYLCASSWTSGTRPHWFFGPGTRLTVL.

CDR3 amino acids: CASSERGWAQYF. CDR3 nucleotides: TGTGCCAGCAGTGAAAGGGGGTGGGCGCAGTATTTT. This rearrangement joins TRBV6-1 to TRBJ2-3; weak D call: TRBD1 (6 bases). Germline V gives CDR1 MNHNS, CDR2 SASEGT. There are 12 residues in the CDR3. V shed 2 bases and J shed 10 bases, with 10 bases lying between them.